This T cell receptor (beta chain) originates from a study of beta chain features in type 1 diabetes. The CDR3 runs to 14 residues. Trimming at V came to 4 bases and at J to 7 bases, leaving 2 bases not matched to a gene. CDR1 is MDHEN, CDR2 SYDVKM, per germline. Isolation of CD4+ naive, central memory, regulatory and stem cell-like memory cells was achieved by sorting via CD45RO/CCR7/CD25/CD127/CD95/CD27. Isolated RNA was reverse transcribed in full, so expressed TCRB transcripts were sequenced. The data were produced by immunoSEQ multiplex PCR, yet TCRdb's version contains in-frame clones alone and is incomplete. In the table there are over 120,000 clones, around an eighth of which are singletons. Study-level points and caveats: Patients with Type 1 diabetes showed moderately but significantly shorter TCRB CDR3s in all four CD4+ subsets. Junctions at VDJ sites from type 1 diabetes patients had fewer insertions and more deletions. Whether HLA type influences TCRB rearrangement remained unresolved here.

To note about this clone: What it binds is not known.

The receptor was derived from a man aged 18 to 29 with type 1 diabetes. Sequences were obtained from central memory CD4+ T cells from blood. The chain has TRBV28 and TRBJ1-5; 12 bases are a match to TRBD1. In DNA form, the CDR3 reads TGTGCCAGCAGTTGGGACAGGGGGCGGCAGCCCCAGCATTTT. It codes for CASSWDRGRQPQHF.